Listed below are T cell receptor beta chains from one sample, sequenced in a study of T-cell memory formation after mild COVID-19. TCRdb ran MiXCR on the 5' RACE reads and lists one entry per CDR3 protein. Counted here are about 320,000 distinct CDR3 sequences, over 11% occurring once; the ten biggest clones make up 21%. The specimen sequenced was PBMCs or a T cell subset sorted from them (not recorded which). The origin of the receptors is a man between 18 and 29 years old who had mild COVID-19 (a few samples of this study predate the infection). Cell type and time point are not known. CDR3s include the opening cysteine and the closing phenylalanine or tryptophan. D genes are given only for firm matches. Clone size is shown for a subset of rows, as once, few, many or a class of expanded clone.

V gene: TRBV5-1
D gene: -
J gene: TRBJ1-1
clone size: -
CDR3 DNA: TGCGCCAGCCGGCAGGGGTTGAACACTGAAGCTTTCTTT
CDR3 protein: CASRQGLNTEAFF

V gene: TRBV7-7
D gene: TRBD2
J gene: TRBJ2-3
clone size: many
CDR3 DNA: TGTGCTAGCAGCCCCGGGACTAGCGGGGGGAGTGTCGATACGCAGTATTTT
CDR3 protein: CASSPGTSGGSVDTQYF

V gene: TRBV7-2
D gene: -
J gene: TRBJ2-6
clone size: -
CDR3 DNA: TGTGCCAGCAGCTTATGGGCGGGAACAAGGGGGCGCGGGGCCAACGTCCTGACTTTC
CDR3 protein: CASSLWAGTRGRGANVLTF

V gene: TRBV6-5
D gene: TRBD2
J gene: TRBJ2-1
clone size: -
CDR3 DNA: TGTGCCAGCAGGGGGCTAGCGGGGGGGCTCAGTGAGCAGTTCTTC
CDR3 protein: CASRGLAGGLSEQFF

V gene: TRBV10-3
D gene: -
J gene: TRBJ2-6
clone size: many
CDR3 DNA: TGTGCCATCAGCGCCGGGACCATGAGCCAGTCTGGGGCCAACGTCCTGACTTTC
CDR3 protein: CAISAGTMSQSGANVLTF

V gene: TRBV20-1
D gene: -
J gene: TRBJ2-7
clone size: -
CDR3 DNA: TGCAGTGCTAGAGATTACCTTTCCTACGAGCAGTACTTC
CDR3 protein: CSARDYLSYEQYF

V gene: TRBV12-3/TRBV12-4
D gene: TRBD1
J gene: TRBJ1-6
clone size: many
CDR3 DNA: TGTGCCAGCAGCAGAGACAGGGGCAAGTCACCCCTCCACTTT
CDR3 protein: CASSRDRGKSPLHF

V gene: TRBV7-2
D gene: -
J gene: TRBJ2-2
clone size: -
CDR3 DNA: TGTGCCAGCAGCGAAGGACTTGGGGAGCTGTTTTTT
CDR3 protein: CASSEGLGELFF

V gene: TRBV6-5
D gene: TRBD2
J gene: TRBJ2-1
clone size: few
CDR3 DNA: TGTGCCAGCAGTCTAGCGGGGAAAAACAATGAGCAGTTCTTC
CDR3 protein: CASSLAGKNNEQFF

V gene: TRBV7-3
D gene: TRBD1
J gene: TRBJ2-1
clone size: few
CDR3 DNA: TGTGCCAGCAGCTTCGGGACAGGGACACGGGAGCAGTTCTTC
CDR3 protein: CASSFGTGTREQFF

V gene: TRBV6-2/TRBV6-3
D gene: -
J gene: TRBJ2-2
clone size: -
CDR3 DNA: TGTGCCAGCATTCCACAGGGTTTCACCGGGGAGCTGTTTTTT
CDR3 protein: CASIPQGFTGELFF

V gene: TRBV6-5
D gene: -
J gene: TRBJ2-7
clone size: -
CDR3 DNA: TGTGCCAGCAGCCCCATAGCGGAACTGGGCTACGAGCAGTACTTC
CDR3 protein: CASSPIAELGYEQYF

V gene: TRBV12-3/TRBV12-4
D gene: -
J gene: TRBJ2-5
clone size: few
CDR3 DNA: TGTGCCAGCAGTCCAGGGCCCTTCCGGACCCAGTACTTC
CDR3 protein: CASSPGPFRTQYF

V gene: TRBV7-2
D gene: -
J gene: TRBJ2-1
clone size: -
CDR3 DNA: TGTGCCAGCAGCTTTATGGGGTACAATGAGCAGTTCTTC
CDR3 protein: CASSFMGYNEQFF

V gene: TRBV7-3
D gene: TRBD2
J gene: TRBJ2-5
clone size: many
CDR3 DNA: TGTGCCAGCAGCCCCGGGACTAGCGGGGGGTTCGAGACCCAGTACTTC
CDR3 protein: CASSPGTSGGFETQYF

V gene: TRBV27
D gene: -
J gene: TRBJ1-1
clone size: -
CDR3 DNA: TGTGCCAGCAGTTCCAACAGTGAGACTGAAGCTTTCTTT
CDR3 protein: CASSSNSETEAFF

V gene: TRBV7-2
D gene: -
J gene: TRBJ2-1
clone size: many
CDR3 DNA: TGTGCCAGCAGCCCTCGTGTCATCGGTGAGCAGTTCTTC
CDR3 protein: CASSPRVIGEQFF

V gene: TRBV2
D gene: -
J gene: TRBJ2-4
clone size: -
CDR3 DNA: TGTGCCAGCAGTGTCGAGCAGCTAGCCAAAAACATTCAGTACTTC
CDR3 protein: CASSVEQLAKNIQYF

V gene: TRBV10-1
D gene: -
J gene: TRBJ2-3
clone size: few
CDR3 DNA: TGCGCCAGCAGTGATAGGGCGGCCGGCCGCGCAGATACGCAGTATTTT
CDR3 protein: CASSDRAAGRADTQYF

V gene: TRBV2
D gene: -
J gene: TRBJ1-5
clone size: -
CDR3 DNA: TGTGCCAGCAGTGAAAGGACGGAGAATCAGCCCCAGCATTTT
CDR3 protein: CASSERTENQPQHF

V gene: TRBV7-9
D gene: -
J gene: TRBJ1-2
clone size: few
CDR3 DNA: TGTGCCAGCAGTCCCAGGGACTATGGCTACACCTTC
CDR3 protein: CASSPRDYGYTF

V gene: TRBV4-1
D gene: TRBD1
J gene: TRBJ2-7
clone size: -
CDR3 DNA: TGCGCCAGCAGCCCCCTACAGGGGGACTACGAGCAGTACTTC
CDR3 protein: CASSPLQGDYEQYF

V gene: TRBV7-8
D gene: TRBD2
J gene: TRBJ2-2
clone size: many
CDR3 DNA: TGTGCCAGCAGAGTAGCGGGGGGGAACACCGGGGAGCTGTTTTTT
CDR3 protein: CASRVAGGNTGELFF

V gene: TRBV29-1
D gene: -
J gene: TRBJ2-1
clone size: many
CDR3 DNA: TGCAGCGTTGAGCGAGGGGATTACAATGAGCAGTTCTTC
CDR3 protein: CSVERGDYNEQFF

V gene: TRBV3-1
D gene: -
J gene: TRBJ2-7
clone size: -
CDR3 DNA: TGTGCCAGCAGCCAAGATCCTAACCCGGGCGAGCAGTACTTC
CDR3 protein: CASSQDPNPGEQYF

V gene: TRBV6-2/TRBV6-3
D gene: -
J gene: TRBJ1-1
clone size: few
CDR3 DNA: TGTGCCACCACAAACCCCGGGACGGGTAACACTGAAGCTTTCTTT
CDR3 protein: CATTNPGTGNTEAFF

V gene: TRBV7-2
D gene: -
J gene: TRBJ2-7
clone size: many
CDR3 DNA: TGTGCCAGCAGCTCGATCTCCGCCTACGAGCAGTACTTC
CDR3 protein: CASSSISAYEQYF